A single sample gave rise to the 14 T cell receptor beta chains below, sequenced in a study of control samples from healthy donors and cancer patients. Using immunoSEQ multiplex PCR, the repertoire was profiled, and TCRdb retains in-frame clones only, with some absent. The table records roughly 130,000 clones, under 95% of them present only once. The sample consisted of blood. The receptor source for this set is a man aged 18 to 29 in good health.

The V and J genes are TRBV18 and TRBJ1-2; maybe TRBD1 (6 bases). Trimming left V 6 bases short and J 0 bases short, with 17 bases between. The CDR3 runs to 16 residues. Germline-derived CDR1 and CDR2 are KGHSH and LQKENI. The CDR3 loop reads CASSLDRTDSNYGYTF. Written as DNA, the CDR3 is TGTGCCAGCTCCTTGGACAGAACTGATTCTAACTATGGCTACACCTTC.

This sequence joins TRBV7-2 and TRBJ2-5, with 9 positions matching TRBD2. Looked up from germline, CDR1 is SGHTA and CDR2 is FQGNSA. The trim removed 3 bases at V and 4 bases at J, leaving 9 bases unmatched. The CDR3 contains 16 residues. The chain's CDR3 is CASSFGWRGGGETQYF. For the CDR3, the DNA is TGTGCCAGCAGCTTCGGCTGGCGGGGGGGCGGAGAGACCCAGTACTTC.

V gene TRBV19 combines with J gene TRBJ1-5, with D tentatively TRBD1 (6 bases). Germline V gene lookup returns CDR1 LNHDA and CDR2 SQIVND (reference sequence). The CDR3 sequence is 14 residues long. Trimming stripped 4 bases from V and 5 bases from J, with 12 bases between. CDR3 amino acids: CASSRRGPHQPQHF. CDR3 coding DNA: TGTGCCAGTAGTAGGCGGGGGCCCCATCAGCCCCAGCATTTT.

The rearrangement joins TRBV27 to TRBJ1-1, with 8 positions matching TRBD1. Germline CDR1 reads MNHEY; CDR2 reads SMNVEV (reference sequence). CDR3 length: 13 amino acids. V was clipped by 5 bases and J by 11 bases; unmatched bases: 10. Written as DNA, the CDR3 is TGTGCCAGCAGTGCCGGACAGGGTTCAGAGGCTTTCTTT. It specifies CASSAGQGSEAFF.

The rearrangement uses TRBV10-3 and TRBJ2-5; D may be TRBD1 or TRBD2 (6 bases each). Between the trimmed V and J ends, which lost 4 bases and 0 bases, there was a span of 21 bases. Looked up from germline, CDR1 is ENHRY and CDR2 is SYGVKD. The CDR3 covers 18 residues. The CDR3, as DNA: TGTGCCATCAGTGTGGCGCCGGGGGACAACTTCTACCAAGAGACCCAGTACTTC. It specifies CAISVAPGDNFYQETQYF.

This chain links TRBV12-3 or TRBV12-4 with TRBJ2-7; 7 nucleotides align to TRBD2. Trimming took 1 base from V and 6 from J; bases not matched to a gene: 0. CDR3 size: 12 residues. CDR3 residues: CASSLGGGEQYF. CDR3 nucleotides: TGTGCCAGCAGTTTAGGCGGGGGCGAGCAGTACTTC.

This sequence joins TRBV5-6 and TRBJ1-1; D is ambiguous. The CDR3 is 13 amino acids. Germline V gives CDR1 SGHDT, CDR2 YYEEEE. With 2 bases removed from V and 0 bases from J, the gap between germline ends came to 5 bases. The CDR3 sequence is CASSLYMNTEAFF. The CDR3 DNA reads as TGTGCCAGCAGCTTATACATGAACACTGAAGCTTTCTTT.

The J gene is TRBJ1-1, the V gene TRBV19; TRBD1 matches 9 bases. Germline lookup yields CDR1 LNHDA and CDR2 SQIVND (reference sequence). V shed 5 bases, J shed 1 base, and the junction held 5 bases outside the gene matches. This CDR3 is built from 15 residues. Here the CDR3 DNA reads TGTGCCAGTAGTGCGTGGGACAGGGCGAACACTGAAGCTTTCTTT. Protein: CASSAWDRANTEAFF.

The chain combines TRBV6-5 with TRBJ1-2; maybe TRBD1 (6 bases). The germline V and J ends were trimmed by 6 bases and 9 bases, with 20 bases remaining between them. Germline CDR1 and CDR2: MNHEY and SVGAGI. This CDR3 is built from 14 residues. CDR3 sequence (DNA): TGTGCCAGCAGCCGCGGACGGCAACAGGGTCGCTACACCTTC. It is translated as CASSRGRQQGRYTF.

This chain uses TRBV5-8 with TRBJ1-2; no definite D call. Germline assignment: CDR1 SGHTS and CDR2 YDEGEE. The V end was cut by 0 bases, the J end by 4 bases, with 4 bases between. This CDR3 spans 12 amino acids. In DNA form, the CDR3 reads TGTGCCAGCAGCTTGGTATTCTATGGCTACACCTTC. Translated: CASSLVFYGYTF.

The chain has TRBV5-5 and TRBJ1-6, with TRBD1 as a possible D gene (5 bases). CDR3 length: 13 amino acids. Germline V gives CDR1 SGHKS, CDR2 YYEKEE (reference sequence). Trimming left V 7 bases short and J 7 bases short, with 12 bases between. The CDR3 spells CASQGEKNSPLHF. The CDR3 DNA reads TGTGCCAGCCAAGGGGAAAAAAATTCACCCCTCCACTTT.

The chain couples TRBV6-4 to TRBJ1-4; D is ambiguous. V was trimmed by 5 bases and J by 2 bases, leaving 9 bases between them. This CDR3 is 14 amino acids long. Germline V gives CDR1 MRHNA, CDR2 SNTAGT. The CDR3, as DNA: TGTGCCAGCAGTACTCTCCGGACTAATGAAAAACTGTTTTTT. As protein: CASSTLRTNEKLFF.

The chain combines TRBV27 with TRBJ2-1; 11 bases match TRBD1. CDR1 is MNHEY and CDR2 is SMNVEV in the germline V gene (reference sequence). The trim removed 6 bases at V and 12 bases at J, leaving 10 bases unmatched. The CDR3 consists of 14 residues. The CDR3 protein is CASRGQGAGLGQFF. The CDR3 DNA reads TGTGCCAGCAGAGGACAGGGGGCCGGCCTCGGGCAGTTCTTC.

The CDR3 reads CASSPTLAGTSTDTQYF. The DNA of the CDR3 is TGCGCCAGCAGCCCTACCTTAGCGGGAACTAGCACAGATACGCAGTATTTT. The chain employs TRBV5-1 and TRBJ2-3; 8 positions agree with TRBD2. There are 17 residues in the CDR3. V trimming: 4 bases; J trimming: 0 bases; junction bases outside the gene matches: 10. Germline CDR1 and CDR2: SGHRS and YFSETQ.